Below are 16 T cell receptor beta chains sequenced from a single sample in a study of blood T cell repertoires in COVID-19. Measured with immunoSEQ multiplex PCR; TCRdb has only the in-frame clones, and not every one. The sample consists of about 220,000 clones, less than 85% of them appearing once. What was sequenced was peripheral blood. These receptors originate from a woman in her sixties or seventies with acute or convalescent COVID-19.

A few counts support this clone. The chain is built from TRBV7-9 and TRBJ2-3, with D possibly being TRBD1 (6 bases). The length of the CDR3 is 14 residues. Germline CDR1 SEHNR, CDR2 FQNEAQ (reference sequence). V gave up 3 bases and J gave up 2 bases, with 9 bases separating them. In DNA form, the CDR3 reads TGTGCCAGCAGCTTGGGACAACACACAGATACGCAGTATTTT. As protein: CASSLGQHTDTQYF.

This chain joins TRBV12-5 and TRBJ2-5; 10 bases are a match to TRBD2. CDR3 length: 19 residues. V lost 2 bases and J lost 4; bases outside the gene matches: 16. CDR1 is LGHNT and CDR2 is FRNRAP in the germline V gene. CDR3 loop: CASGLYRSGGPMGIETQYF. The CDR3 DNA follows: TGTGCTAGTGGTTTGTACCGTAGCGGGGGGCCCATGGGGATAGAGACCCAGTACTTC.

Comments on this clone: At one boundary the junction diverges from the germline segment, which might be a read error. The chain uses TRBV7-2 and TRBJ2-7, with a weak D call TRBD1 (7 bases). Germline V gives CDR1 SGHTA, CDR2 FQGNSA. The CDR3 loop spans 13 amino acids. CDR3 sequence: CASTVGGTSGGEF. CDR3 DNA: TGTGCCAGCACAGTTGGGGGGACCTCAGGGGGTGAGTTC.

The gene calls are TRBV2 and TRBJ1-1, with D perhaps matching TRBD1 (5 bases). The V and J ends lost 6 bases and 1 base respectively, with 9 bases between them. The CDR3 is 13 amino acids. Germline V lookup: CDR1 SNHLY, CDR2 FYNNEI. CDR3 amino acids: CASSLGGNTEAFF. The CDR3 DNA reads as TGTGCCAGCAGCCTGGGGGGGAACACTGAAGCTTTCTTT.

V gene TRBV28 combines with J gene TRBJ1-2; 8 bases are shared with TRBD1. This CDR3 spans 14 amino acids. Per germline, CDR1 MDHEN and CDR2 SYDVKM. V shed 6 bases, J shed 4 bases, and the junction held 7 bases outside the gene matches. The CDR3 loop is CASRIPGGFYGYTF. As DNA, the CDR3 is TGTGCCAGCAGAATCCCAGGGGGCTTCTATGGCTACACCTTC.

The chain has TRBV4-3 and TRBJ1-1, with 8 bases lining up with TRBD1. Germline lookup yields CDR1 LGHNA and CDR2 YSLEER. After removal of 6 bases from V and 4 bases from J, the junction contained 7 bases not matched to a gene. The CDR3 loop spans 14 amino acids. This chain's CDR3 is CASRLTGGGTEAFF. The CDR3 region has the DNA TGCGCCAGCAGGCTTACAGGGGGGGGCACTGAAGCTTTCTTT.

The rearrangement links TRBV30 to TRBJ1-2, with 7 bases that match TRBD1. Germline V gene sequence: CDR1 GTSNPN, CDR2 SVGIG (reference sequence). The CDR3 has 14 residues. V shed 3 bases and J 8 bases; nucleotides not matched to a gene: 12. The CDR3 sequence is CAWRGTVSRGGYTF. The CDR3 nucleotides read TGTGCCTGGAGAGGGACAGTGTCACGAGGGGGCTACACCTTC.

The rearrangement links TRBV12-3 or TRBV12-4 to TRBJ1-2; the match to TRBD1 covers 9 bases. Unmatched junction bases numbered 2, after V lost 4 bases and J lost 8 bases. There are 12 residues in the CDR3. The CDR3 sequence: CASSSDRGGYTF. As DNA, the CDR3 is TGTGCCAGCAGTTCAGACAGGGGGGGCTACACCTTC.

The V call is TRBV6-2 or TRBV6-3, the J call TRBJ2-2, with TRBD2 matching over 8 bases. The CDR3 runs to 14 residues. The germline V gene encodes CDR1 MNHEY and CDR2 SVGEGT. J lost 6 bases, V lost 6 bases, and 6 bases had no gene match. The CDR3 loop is CASSATGLAGELFF. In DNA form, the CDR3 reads TGTGCCAGCAGCGCCACGGGACTAGCCGGGGAGCTGTTTTTT.

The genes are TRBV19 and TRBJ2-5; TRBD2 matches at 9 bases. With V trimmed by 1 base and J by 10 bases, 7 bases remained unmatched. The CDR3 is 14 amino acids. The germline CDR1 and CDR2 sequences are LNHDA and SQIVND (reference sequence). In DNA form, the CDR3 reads TGTGCCAGTAGTATAGTAGCGGGGGAGGGAGGCCAGTACTTC. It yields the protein CASSIVAGEGGQYF.

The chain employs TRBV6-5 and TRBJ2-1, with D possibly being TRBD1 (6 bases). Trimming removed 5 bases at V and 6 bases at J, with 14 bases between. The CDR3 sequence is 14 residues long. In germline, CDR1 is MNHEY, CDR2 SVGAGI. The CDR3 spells CASSIWTRGNEQFF. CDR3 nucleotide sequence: TGTGCCAGCAGTATATGGACCAGGGGCAATGAGCAGTTCTTC.

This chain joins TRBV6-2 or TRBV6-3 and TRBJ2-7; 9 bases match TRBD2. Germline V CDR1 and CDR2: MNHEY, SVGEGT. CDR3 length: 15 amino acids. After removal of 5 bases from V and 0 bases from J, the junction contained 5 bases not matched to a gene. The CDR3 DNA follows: TGTGCCAGCAGTCTTAGCGGGGGATACTCCTACGAGCAGTACTTC. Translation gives CASSLSGGYSYEQYF.

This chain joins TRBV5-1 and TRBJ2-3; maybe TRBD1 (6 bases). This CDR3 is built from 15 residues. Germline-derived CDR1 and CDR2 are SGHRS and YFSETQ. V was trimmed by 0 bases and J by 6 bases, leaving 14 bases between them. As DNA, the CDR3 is TGCGCCAGCAGCTTGGAGGGGACAAAAAGCGATACGCAGTATTTT. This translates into CASSLEGTKSDTQYF.

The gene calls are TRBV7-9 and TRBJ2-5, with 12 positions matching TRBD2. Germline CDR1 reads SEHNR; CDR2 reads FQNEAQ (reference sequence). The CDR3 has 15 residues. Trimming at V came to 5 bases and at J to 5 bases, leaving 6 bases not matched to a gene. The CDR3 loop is CASSRPGTSGETQYF. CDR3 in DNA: TGTGCCAGCAGCCGTCCCGGGACTAGCGGGGAGACCCAGTACTTC.

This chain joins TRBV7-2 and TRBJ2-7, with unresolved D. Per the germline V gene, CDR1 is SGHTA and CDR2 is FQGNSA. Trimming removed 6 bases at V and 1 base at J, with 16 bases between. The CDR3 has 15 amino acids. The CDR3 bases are TGTGCCAGCAGTAAGAGGAGCGCACCTTCCTACGAGCAGTACGTC. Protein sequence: CASSKRSAPSYEQYV.

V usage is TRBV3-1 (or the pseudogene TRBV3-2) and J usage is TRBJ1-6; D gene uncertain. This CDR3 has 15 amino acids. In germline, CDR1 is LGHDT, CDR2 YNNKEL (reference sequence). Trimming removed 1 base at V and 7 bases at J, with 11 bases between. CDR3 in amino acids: CASSQGAGRNSPLHF. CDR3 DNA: TGTGCCAGCAGCCAAGGGGCCGGCAGAAATTCACCCCTCCACTTT.